The clone carrying this TCR beta chain was observed once. Its matching antigen is unknown. This entry comes from a study of shared clonotypes between healthy human individuals. Study results and caveats: Donor scarcity curtailed the genetic and exposure-history diversity represented herein.

Sequencing was performed with immunoSEQ multiplex PCR; in TCRdb, only in-frame clones are kept and a portion is missing. The sample has about 330,000 clones; roughly 91% are singletons. The CDR3 covers 14 residues. Germline V CDR1 and CDR2: MDHEN, SYDVKM. Trimming stripped 2 bases from V and 3 bases from J, with 11 bases between. The specimen was memory CD8+ T cells sorted from blood. Stated subset: CD45RO+ cells pooled with CCR7-negative TemRA cells. This sequence originates from a man between 18 and 35 years old in good health. The rearrangement links TRBV28 to TRBJ2-7; D may be TRBD2 (5 bases). The CDR3 loop reads CASSLSGTSYEQYF. The CDR3 region has the DNA TGTGCCAGCAGTTTAAGCGGCACGAGCTACGAGCAGTACTTC.